This TCR beta chain was identified in a study of cytomegalovirus exposure and HLA in healthy donors. Across the whole study: The 100 to 150 validation repertoires, a later analysis reported, used the same platform as the roughly 650 repertoires from the first cohort. Study-wide results and limits: In vitro data verified a few CMV-associated chains as specific for CMV antigens. Altogether, some 170 TCR beta chains were recorded as cytomegalovirus-associated.

TCRdb keeps only in-frame clones here, not all; method: immunoSEQ multiplex PCR. The table has 70,000 to 75,000 clones, around 94% seen once. Points on this clone: What it binds is unknown.

Sequences were obtained from PBMCs. The sequence came from a woman younger than 30 in good health and CMV-seropositive.

CDR3 DNA sequence: TGTGCCAGCGGCGCCCCGGGACAGACATCTAACTATGGCTACACCTTC. Translating it yields CASGAPGQTSNYGYTF. V is TRBV6-6 and J is TRBJ1-2; 7 bases are shared with TRBD1. This CDR3 spans 16 amino acids. CDR1 and CDR2 from the germline V gene are MNHNY and SVGAGI (reference sequence). The V gene end was trimmed by 8 bases and the J gene end by 0 bases; junction bases not matched to a gene: 12.